This entry lists 9 T cell receptor beta chains sequenced from one sample in a study of blood T cell repertoires in COVID-19. Clones were sequenced by immunoSEQ multiplex PCR, and TCRdb holds only the in-frame ones, with some missing. The data show more than 130,000 clones, 80% to 90% seen once. The sequencing input was peripheral blood. These receptor sequences come from a woman in her forties with acute or convalescent COVID-19.

The chain has TRBV7-2 and TRBJ1-5; the D gene is possibly TRBD1 (6 bases). Germline V lookup: CDR1 SGHTA, CDR2 FQGNSA. V lost 2 bases to trimming and J lost 8 bases, with 10 bases between them. This CDR3 is 13 amino acids long. CDR3 region: CASSLTGMEPQHF. The CDR3 nucleotides read TGTGCCAGCAGCTTAACAGGGATGGAGCCCCAGCATTTT.

The chain combines TRBV4-1 with TRBJ1-1; D uncertain. CDR3 length: 13 residues. CDR1 is MGHRA and CDR2 is YSYEKL in the germline V gene. V was clipped by 6 bases and J by 5 bases, with 13 bases between them. This chain's CDR3 is CASRAGLQTEAFF. As DNA, the CDR3 is TGCGCCAGCAGAGCGGGTCTACAAACTGAAGCTTTCTTT.

This chain links TRBV5-6 with TRBJ2-2; D perhaps matches TRBD1 (6 bases). CDR3 length: 14 residues. V lost 2 bases and J 5 bases, leaving 10 bases between the germline ends. The germline V gene has CDR1 SGHDT and CDR2 YYEEEE. Here the CDR3 DNA reads TGTGCCAGCAGCTTACAGGGTATGACCGGGGAGCTGTTTTTT. This gives the protein CASSLQGMTGELFF. The entire variable domain, with the rest obtained from reference TRBV5-6 and TRBJ2-2, is as follows: DAGVTQSPTHLIKTRGQQVTLRCSPKSGHDTVSWYQQALGQGPQFIFQYYEEEERQRGNFPDRFSGHQFPNYSSELNVNALLLGDSALYLCASSLQGMTGELFFGEGSRLTVL.

The CDR3 sequence is CASRPRTGEVGDTEAFF. The DNA for the CDR3 is TGTGCCAGCAGACCCCGGACAGGGGAGGTAGGGGACACTGAAGCTTTCTTT. The J gene is TRBJ1-1, the V gene TRBV28; 9 nucleotides line up with TRBD1. Per germline, CDR1 MDHEN and CDR2 SYDVKM. With V trimmed by 6 bases and J by 3 bases, 14 bases remained unmatched. The length of the CDR3 is 17 residues.

The sample holds one count of this clone. V gene TRBV12-5 combines with J gene TRBJ2-1; TRBD1 matches 7 bases. The V and J ends lost 5 bases and 5 bases, in that order; junction bases with no gene match: 9. Germline CDR1 reads LGHNT; CDR2 reads FRNRAP. The CDR3 extends over 15 amino acids. The CDR3 DNA sequence: TGTGCTAGTGGTATTCCGGGACAGCAAAACAATGAGCAGTTCTTC. As protein: CASGIPGQQNNEQFF. Drawing the rest from reference TRBV12-5 and TRBJ2-1, the complete variable domain is DARVTQTPRHKVTEMGQEVTMRCQPILGHNTVFWYRQTMMQGLELLAYFRNRAPLDDSGMPKDRFSAEMPDATLATLKIQPSEPRDSAVYFCASGIPGQQNNEQFFGPGTRLTVL.

This chain connects TRBV27 to TRBJ2-7, with 11 bases identical to TRBD2. This CDR3 region has 15 residues. The trim removed 4 bases at V and 0 bases at J, leaving 2 bases unmatched. CDR1 is MNHEY and CDR2 is SMNVEV in the germline V gene (reference sequence). This CDR3 is CASSSGTSGSYEQYF. The CDR3, as DNA: TGTGCCAGCAGTTCCGGGACTAGCGGCTCCTACGAGCAGTACTTC.

The chain has TRBV30 and TRBJ1-2; D remains unclear. CDR1 is GTSNPN, CDR2 SVGIG, per germline (reference sequence). The V end was cut by 3 bases, the J end by 8 bases, with 7 bases between. CDR3 length equals 10 residues. CDR3 sequence reads: CAWRGGGYTF. CDR3 DNA: TGTGCCTGGAGAGGCGGGGGCTACACCTTC.

There are a few counts of this clone. This chain uses TRBV6-2 or TRBV6-3 with TRBJ1-3, with D uncertain. V lost 2 bases and J lost 2, with 7 bases in between. This CDR3 comprises 14 residues. CDR1 MNHEY and CDR2 SVGEGT come from the germline V gene. CDR3 in amino acids: CASSYGRTGNTIYF. The CDR3 DNA reads TGTGCCAGCAGTTACGGGAGGACTGGAAACACCATATATTTT.

The V call is TRBV19, the J call TRBJ1-5, with D possibly matching TRBD1 (6 bases). Trimming cost V 3 bases and J 1 base, with 10 bases left between them. Per germline, CDR1 LNHDA and CDR2 SQIVND (reference sequence). The CDR3 sequence is 15 residues long. CDR3 sequence (DNA): TGTGCCAGTAGTATCCGGGGGGGCAGCAATCAGCCCCAGCATTTT. This translates into CASSIRGGSNQPQHF.